The T cell receptor beta chain described here comes from a study of liver allograft versus peripheral blood T cells. For the study at large: The study compared liver allograft T cell receptor repertoires against peripheral blood repertoires of liver transplant recipients.

TCRdb processed the reads anew with MiXCR; each CDR3 protein has one entry. The data contain over 10,000 distinct CDR3 sequences, roughly 20% of them seen just once; the ten biggest clones take up roughly 2%. Germline CDR1 and CDR2: MDHEN and SYDVKM. Unmatched junction bases numbered 12, after V lost 8 bases and J lost 4 bases. This CDR3 is built from 15 residues. Within the sample, this clonotype is medium-sized. Its target is unknown. Regarding the study as a whole: There were reportedly differences between T cell receptor repertoires inside liver allografts and those in peripheral blood.

The TCR was taken from a human patient who had a liver transplant. The graft donor may account for some of the T cells. V and J are TRBV28 and TRBJ2-3; 7 bases agree with TRBD1. CDR3 bases: TGTGCCAGCGCCTTAGGAAGGGGGCGCGCAGATACGCAGTATTTT. Amino acid sequence: CASALGRGRADTQYF.